A single sample gave rise to the 10 T cell receptor beta chains below, sequenced in a study of cytomegalovirus exposure and HLA in healthy donors (TCRdb year 2017). Library preparation was by the immunoSEQ multiplex PCR assay. A mixture of 60 forward primers for TCR Vbeta segments and 13 reverse primers for TCR Jbeta segments was used in the multiplex PCR. This is the immuneACCESS table as TCRdb keeps it, with only in-frame sequences that have V and J called. A part of the clones is gone; compared with another copy, unresolved V genes explain less than half, and the rest is unexplained. A total of approximately 200,000 clones appear in this sample, over 75% of them only once. The ten top clones hold over 2% of the sample. Sequencing input: PBMCs. All receptors derive from a woman between 45 and 65 years old in good health and CMV-seronegative.

This rearrangement joins TRBV7-9 to TRBJ2-7, with a weak D call TRBD2 (6 bases). The CDR3 covers 14 residues. V was shortened by 5 bases and J by 6 bases, with 17 bases between the two germline ends. From germline, CDR1 is SEHNR and CDR2 FQNEAQ (reference sequence). CDR3 residues: CASSLSVEGTEQYF. CDR3 sequence (DNA): TGTGCCAGCAGCCTATCGGTGGAGGGCACCGAGCAGTACTTC. The full variable domain, completed using reference TRBV7-9 and TRBJ2-7, is DTGVSQNPRHKITKRGQNVTFRCDPISEHNRLYWYRQTLGQGPEFLTYFQNEAQLEKSRLLSDRFSAERPKGSFSTLEIQRTEQGDSAMYLCASSLSVEGTEQYFGPGTRLTVT.

The chain uses TRBV27 and TRBJ2-1; 7 nucleotides align to TRBD1. V was clipped by 8 bases and J by 5 bases; unmatched bases: 12. Germline V CDR1 and CDR2: MNHEY, SMNVEV (reference sequence). The CDR3 is made up of 15 amino acids. The CDR3 spells CASADRDPQHNEQFF. The CDR3 coding sequence is TGTGCCAGCGCCGACAGGGATCCCCAACACAATGAGCAGTTCTTC.

The CDR3 DNA reads TGCGCCAGCAGCTTGCCCCAGGGGAGACACAGCACAGATACGCAGTATTTT. This codes for CASSLPQGRHSTDTQYF. The chain links TRBV5-1 to TRBJ2-3, with D perhaps TRBD1 (6 bases). V was cut by 1 base and J by 0 bases, with 15 bases left in between. The CDR3 has 17 amino acids. CDR1 is SGHRS and CDR2 is YFSETQ in the germline V gene.

The chain is built from TRBV2 and TRBJ1-1, with D possibly matching TRBD1 (5 bases). The CDR3 covers 13 residues. The germline CDR1 and CDR2 sequences are SNHLY and FYNNEI. V lost 2 bases to trimming and J lost 9 bases, with 13 bases between them. The CDR3 nucleotides read TGTGCCAGCAGTGAATACGAGGGGAGGAAAGCTTTCTTT. This gives the protein CASSEYEGRKAFF.

The J gene is TRBJ2-1, the V gene TRBV5-4, with 12 bases lining up with TRBD2. Trimming took 1 base from V and 10 from J; bases not matched to a gene: 6. From germline, CDR1 is SGHNT and CDR2 YYREEE (reference sequence). The CDR3 sequence is 15 residues long. The CDR3 protein is CASSLSSGRANEQFF. For the CDR3, the DNA is TGTGCCAGCAGCTTGTCTAGCGGGAGGGCTAACGAGCAGTTCTTC. The whole variable domain, filled in from reference TRBV5-4 and TRBJ2-1, reads ETGVTQSPTHLIKTRGQQVTLRCSSQSGHNTVSWYQQALGQGPQFIFQYYREEENGRGNFPPRFSGLQFPNYSSELNVNALELDDSALYLCASSLSSGRANEQFFGPGTRLTVL.

The V and J genes are TRBV9 and TRBJ2-1; maybe TRBD1 (5 bases). Germline values: CDR1 SGDLS, CDR2 YYNGEE. The V and J ends lost 0 bases and 5 bases respectively, with 9 bases between them. This CDR3 region has 14 residues. The CDR3 DNA follows: TGTGCCAGCAGCGTAGTCCAGGGTAACAATGAGCAGTTCTTC. As protein: CASSVVQGNNEQFF.

The DNA for the CDR3 is TGTGCCAGCAGTTACGGACACGGCGGTCAGCCCCAGCATTTT. Translated, it gives CASSYGHGGQPQHF. V and J are TRBV6-5 and TRBJ1-5; tentative D call: TRBD1 (5 bases). The CDR3 is 14 amino acids. Trimming removed 2 bases at V and 6 bases at J, with 11 bases between. Germline V CDR1 and CDR2: MNHEY, SVGAGI.

The CDR3 region is CASSLVWTSTYNEQFF. The CDR3 DNA sequence: TGTGCCAGCAGCTTAGTTTGGACTAGCACCTACAATGAGCAGTTCTTC. This sequence joins TRBV7-7 and TRBJ2-1; 8 nucleotides line up with TRBD2. The CDR3 has 16 residues. The J segment lost 2 bases and the V segment lost 1 base, leaving 4 bases of the junction unmatched. Germline assignment: CDR1 SSHAT and CDR2 FNYEAQ (reference sequence).

The chain has TRBV6-1 and TRBJ1-1; 8 positions agree with TRBD1. Germline values: CDR1 MNHNS, CDR2 SASEGT. V lost 6 bases, J lost 3 bases, and 9 bases stayed unmatched. The CDR3 covers 15 residues. The CDR3 DNA reads as TGTGCCAGCAGCGCCCCCGGGACAGGATACACTGAAGCTTTCTTT. This translates into CASSAPGTGYTEAFF.

Note on this clone: Other DNA sequences in the sample encode the same CDR3. The chain has TRBV9 and TRBJ2-7, with TRBD1 matching 9 bases. Germline V gene lookup returns CDR1 SGDLS and CDR2 YYNGEE. The CDR3 spans 15 residues. The V segment lost 0 bases and the J segment 1 base; nucleotides outside the gene matches: 2. The CDR3 here is CASSVGTGASYEQYF. Written as DNA, the CDR3 is TGTGCCAGCAGCGTAGGGACAGGGGCTTCCTACGAGCAGTACTTC.